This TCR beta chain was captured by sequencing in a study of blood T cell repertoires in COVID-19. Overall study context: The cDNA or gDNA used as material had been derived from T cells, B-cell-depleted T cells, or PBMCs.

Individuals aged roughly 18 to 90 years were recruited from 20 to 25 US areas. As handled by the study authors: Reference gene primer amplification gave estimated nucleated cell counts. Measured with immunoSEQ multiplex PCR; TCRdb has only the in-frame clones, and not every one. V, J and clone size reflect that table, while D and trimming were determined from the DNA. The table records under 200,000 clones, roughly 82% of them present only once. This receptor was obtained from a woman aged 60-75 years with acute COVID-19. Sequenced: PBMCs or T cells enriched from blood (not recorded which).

CDR3 sequence (DNA): TGTGCCAGCAGCTTAAAACAGAACACTGAAGCTTTCTTT. Translating gives CASSLKQNTEAFF. This chain connects TRBV7-9 to TRBJ1-1; no definite D call. This CDR3 region has 13 residues. Germline V gene lookup returns CDR1 SEHNR and CDR2 FQNEAQ (reference sequence). Trimming stripped 2 bases from V and 1 base from J, with 5 bases between.